This T cell receptor beta chain is drawn from a study of cytomegalovirus exposure and HLA in healthy donors (dated by TCRdb to 2016 to 2017). Regarding the complete study: An earlier analysis of roughly 500 of the donors reported about 250 Gb of sequence data and roughly 100 million unique TCR beta sequences from some 180 million T cells. Donor age, sex, ethnicity and CMV serostatus were compiled together with the repertoire data. About 300 gigabases of sequencing data and tens of millions of unique TCR sequences were included in an early release covering over 600 HLA-typed donors. Genome-wide SNP genotypes for about 65% of the 666 donors were used in a later genetic analysis, which treated that subset as a discovery cohort. The study was designed to test whether signatures of past pathogen exposure could be identified by cataloging public T cell receptors. Among 300 to 450 genotyped donors of the cohort, an average of approximately 230,000 unique TCR beta nucleotide sequences were sequenced per donor, roughly a sixth of them non-productive. Every repertoire in the discovery cohort had been generated on one and the same sequencing platform. A later analysis re-examined previously published TCR beta repertoires from just over 650 donors and added high-resolution HLA genotyping to investigate patterns of TCR occurrence. Of the roughly 410 genotyped donors, roughly 80% were placed in the genetic ancestry cluster associated with self-reported Caucasian donors. The study combined high-throughput TCR immunosequencing, statistical association of individual TCRs with disease status, and machine learning to predict cytomegalovirus infection status. In addition to the first cohort of hundreds of subjects, a separate validation cohort of approximately 120 different subjects was used. Rather than using new phenotypic data, the later analysis identified candidate immune exposures from TCR beta sequences and from how often those sequences occurred across donors. Class I and class II HLA loci were covered by the typing at four-digit resolution. Using immunosequencing, the study profiled T cell repertoires from roughly 650 subjects and related those repertoires to cytomegalovirus serostatus. A handful of DR-DQ haplotypes were handled as single units for association and clustering because linkage in the cohort was strong. Typing coverage varied by locus: about 620-630 donors for A, B, C, DRB1 and DQB1; roughly 520 for DQA1; about 590 for DPA1; roughly 470 for DPB1. In an earlier analysis of more than 550 of the donors, high-throughput TCR beta sequencing was used to judge whether each TCR beta V gene segment behaved as functional or pseudogenic. On the study overall, not on this receptor specifically: Correlated functional status among segregating V segments might be attributable to linkage disequilibrium, but an unknown experimental factor could not be ruled out. The presence/absence analyses assumed that sequencing depth was roughly uniform across donors, and that assumption may not be true. In vitro tests confirmed that a few of the cytomegalovirus-associated TCR beta chains recognize cytomegalovirus antigens. The only immune exposure information available for the cohort was CMV serostatus. This cohort had only TCR beta chains sequenced, and the lack of alpha or paired-chain data limited which features could be detected. Because some donors lacked HLA typing at each locus, the association tests relied only on the typed subset. A further reported finding was that TCR beta sequences accurately predicted the HLA-A and HLA-B alleles for most subjects in the first cohort. In an earlier analysis of around 500 of the donors, most TCR beta V segments appeared in productive rearrangements about 90% or about 30% of the time, broadly matching IMGT annotations. Some IMGT-functional V segments, including TRBV6-2 and TRBV6-3, could not be distinguished by the 87-base-pair reads and were therefore excluded. The study listed 170 or so TCR beta chains as associated with cytomegalovirus. Most TCR sequences were seen in very few donors, while some public TCRs were found in many individuals. A later analysis found that TCR association rates varied across HLA loci, with DRB1 alleles showing the most associated TCRs and HLA-C alleles the fewest. In a later analysis, some 17,000 TCR beta sequences were associated with specific HLA alleles at a false discovery rate of 0.05. Around 16 rarely observed V segments, including chromosome 9 orphons, were excluded from the earlier analysis of approximately 500 of the donors because counts were too low. In a later analysis, several top co-occurrence clusters were reported to appear linked to parvovirus B19, influenza, CMV and Epstein-Barr virus. An association between a missense DCLRE1C variant and V-gene and J-gene trimming of TCR beta chains was found in a later genetic analysis and replicated in an independent cohort. A later genetic analysis reported fewer N-insertions in productive TCRs among donors in an Asian-associated ancestry cluster than the roughly 620-donor mean. When HLA alleles, especially DR and DQ, strongly co-occurred, attributing TCR associations to individual alleles was difficult. A cluster of highly shared sequence variants was judged likely to be a technical artifact of the sequencing pipeline. It was suggested by the authors that the approach could potentially be generalized to other disease states and immunological phenotypes. The classifier was reported to diagnose cytomegalovirus status with high specificity and sensitivity in both the original and validation cohorts. A later analysis found that HLA-associated TCR beta chains were more clonally expanded and had lower generation probabilities than equally common non-associated chains. Most CMV-associated TCR beta chains appeared to be HLA-restricted in a later analysis, and the HLA associations seemed to be driven largely by CMV exposure.

To prepare the library, the immunoSEQ multiplex PCR assay was applied. For the multiplex PCR, a mixture combining 60 forward primers for TCR Vbeta segments and 13 reverse primers for TCR Jbeta segments was used. Amplification of the CDR3 region of rearranged TCR beta genes was performed with a multiplex PCR assay on genomic DNA. The Illumina HiSeq System was used to sequence the amplified TCR beta libraries as 87-base-pair reads. The source study handled its data this way. In a later analysis, tens of millions of unique TCR beta chains were counted across the roughly 670 repertoires, and roughly 9.9 million of these chains were shared by at least two donors. To remove PCR and sequencing errors, raw reads were error-corrected and collapsed into unique sequences using a nearest-neighbor algorithm that merged closely related sequences. To assign V, D and J gene segments, CDR3 sequences were aligned to IMGT reference sequences. For a sequence to be retained, a match of at least six nucleotides was required to both a V gene segment and a J gene segment. A rearrangement counted as productive if the CDR3 had no stop codons and remained in frame with V and J, and every other rearrangement counted as non-productive. CDR3 was defined by IMGT convention, running from the second conserved V-encoded cysteine to the conserved J-encoded phenylalanine. In an earlier analysis of 550 to 650 of the donors, sequences lacking an unambiguous match to a single V gene segment were excluded. An earlier analysis of a few hundred of the donors classified V segments as functional when productive rearrangements were above 56.7% and as segregating when the standard deviation between donors was above 5%. A statistical classification framework was developed to diagnose cytomegalovirus status using the catalog of TCR beta chain sequences. A later analysis assigned V and J genes by comparing TCR nucleotide sequences with IMGT/GENE-DB human TR gene sequences. In a later analysis, CDR3 sequences and most-parsimonious VDJ recombination scenarios were assigned using the TCRdist pipeline. In a later analysis, every TCR beta chain was defined by the combination of its CDR3 amino acid sequence and its V-gene family, and reads without a unique V-gene family were dropped. To address suspected cross-contamination and a sequencing artifact, a later analysis removed a few hundred highly shared, low-generation-probability nucleotide sequences. In a later analysis, a clonal expansion index was calculated for each public chain from normalized within-repertoire ranks of inferred template counts. A later analysis computed generation probabilities with a VDJ recombination model fitted to out-of-frame rearrangements, and checked the results against IGoR. Hypergeometric tests were used in a later analysis to score TCR-TCR, TCR-HLA and TCR-CMV co-occurrence, with a repertoire-size bias correction applied to the TCR pairs. In a later analysis, false discovery rates were estimated by permuting HLA or CMV assignments 20 times. In a later analysis, co-occurring TCRs were grouped with DBSCAN, and TCRdist sequence similarity was added when clustering was performed within HLA-allele-positive subsets. Repertoires with fewer than 30,000 or more than 120,000 public chains, plus five repertoires with anomalous nucleotide sharing, were excluded from co-occurrence clustering. The table was pulled from immuneACCESS by TCRdb, which kept in-frame rearrangements only. Such tables lose some clones; where checked, under half of the loss comes from unresolved V genes, and the rest has no known cause. D and trimming come from the DNA, and the V and J calls and clone size come from that table. The sample's table lists a count of about 100,000 clones. The ten largest clonotypes hold under 0.7% of the sample.

The CDR3, from cysteine to phenylalanine, totals 13 residues. Kept here is only the CDR3 DNA, which spans 39 bases and is read in frame from base 1. V was cut back by 2 bases and J by 6 bases, leaving a gap of 8 bases between them. CDR1 and CDR2 were assigned from the germline V gene as ENHRY and SYGVKD. Turning to this clone: Its target antigen remains unknown.

The cohort was made up of several hundred healthy bone marrow donors. At the time of sampling, all cohort members were nominally healthy, though unrecorded immune exposures were likely present. The donor was CMV seronegative and belonged to the group of 380 or so seronegative cohort members. A peripheral blood sample was collected from each donor, and TCR beta sequencing was performed on peripheral blood mononuclear cells. The Qiagen DNeasy Blood Extraction Kit was used to extract genomic DNA from the blood cell samples. The V gene is TRBV10-3 and the J gene is TRBJ1-5, with TRBD1 as a weak D call on 5 bases. The specimen sequenced was PBMCs. The origin of this receptor is a man aged 45 to 65 in good health and CMV-seronegative. The base sequence is TGTGCCATCAGTGAGACAGGCCGTCAGCCCCAGCATTTT. It translates as CAISETGRQPQHF.